The 27 T cell receptor beta chains listed next were all sequenced from one sample in a study of blood T cell repertoires in COVID-19. Some clones are missing from TCRdb's copy, which holds only in-frame ones; the method was immunoSEQ multiplex PCR. The sample includes approximately 270,000 clones, 85% to 90% of them seen just once. The sample was PBMCs or T cells enriched from blood (not recorded which). The receptors come from a woman aged 55-70 years who had recovered from COVID-19.

The chain couples TRBV5-1 to TRBJ1-3; D remains ambiguous. V was trimmed by 0 bases and J by 0 bases, leaving 10 bases between them. Germline-derived CDR1 and CDR2 are SGHRS and YFSETQ. CDR3 length: 16 residues. The CDR3 loop is CASSLAPVISGNTIYF. The CDR3 region has the DNA TGCGCCAGCAGCTTGGCCCCCGTAATCTCTGGAAACACCATATATTTT.

This chain connects TRBV28 to TRBJ1-5, with TRBD1 as a possible D gene (6 bases). V lost 3 bases to trimming and J lost 4 bases, with 13 bases between them. The germline gives CDR1 MDHEN, CDR2 SYDVKM. CDR3 size: 15 residues. The CDR3 nucleotides read TGTGCCAGCAGTTTGCCCACAGGGTTGAATCAGCCCCAGCATTTT. It specifies CASSLPTGLNQPQHF.

The gene calls are TRBV12-5 and TRBJ2-1; TRBD2 matches at 7 bases. With 1 base clipped from V and 5 bases from J, the junction kept 11 bases outside the gene matches. From germline, CDR1 is LGHNT and CDR2 FRNRAP. There are 17 residues in the CDR3. This CDR3 reads CASGLARGGSGDNEQFF. The CDR3 DNA is TGTGCTAGTGGTTTGGCCCGTGGCGGGAGTGGGGACAATGAGCAGTTCTTC.

V and J are TRBV28 and TRBJ1-4; 8 bases match TRBD1. J gave up 4 bases and V 7 bases, and 20 bases lay outside the gene matches. This CDR3 has 19 residues. From germline, CDR1 is MDHEN and CDR2 SYDVKM. The CDR3 DNA follows: TGTGCCAGCACTGCATTGACAGGGGATACGGGGGGAGGTAATGAAAAACTGTTTTTT. Its translation is CASTALTGDTGGGNEKLFF.

V usage is TRBV28 and J usage is TRBJ1-2; tentatively, D is TRBD1 (6 bases). Trimming cost V 7 bases and J 1 base, with 13 bases left between them. Germline CDR1 reads MDHEN; CDR2 reads SYDVKM. CDR3 size: 14 residues. The CDR3 sequence is CASKLWTDNYGYTF. CDR3 coding DNA: TGTGCCAGCAAACTATGGACAGATAACTATGGCTACACCTTC.

CDR3 nucleotides: TGTGCCACCAGTTATGTAGATACGCAGTATTTT. Amino acids: CATSYVDTQYF. The chain has TRBV24-1 and TRBJ2-3; D not certain. The V gene lost 6 bases and the J gene lost 5 bases, with 5 bases spanning the gap. CDR3 size: 11 residues. Germline CDR1 reads KGHDR; CDR2 reads SFDVKD.

This clone has only one observation. The chain is built from TRBV19 and TRBJ2-5; 9 nucleotides agree with TRBD2. Unmatched junction bases numbered 5, after V lost 6 bases and J lost 3 bases. Germline values: CDR1 LNHDA, CDR2 SQIVND (reference sequence). This CDR3 is built from 14 residues. This CDR3 reads CASSQLAGKETQYF. CDR3 coding DNA: TGTGCCAGTAGCCAGCTAGCGGGAAAAGAGACCCAGTACTTC.

This chain joins TRBV21-1 and TRBJ2-5; the table's D call TRBD1 went unverified against the DNA. TRBV21-1 is shown as a pseudogene. The CDR3 is made up of 16 amino acids. CDR3 sequence: CASSPRQGPYQETQYF. CDR3 nucleotides: TGTGCCAGCAGCCCCCGACAGGGACCGTACCAAGAGACCCAGTACTTC.

V gene TRBV14 combines with J gene TRBJ1-6, with D uncertain. The length of the CDR3 is 13 residues. The V end lost 0 bases, the J end lost 8 bases, and 5 bases lay between the germline ends. Per germline, CDR1 SGHDN and CDR2 FVKESK. In DNA, the CDR3 is TGTGCCAGCAGCCAAGATTTAGATTCACCCCTCCACTTT. This translates into CASSQDLDSPLHF.

This clone was picked up one time. The CDR3 sequence is CASSPGQGANEKLFF. In DNA form, the CDR3 reads TGTGCCAGCTCACCAGGTCAGGGGGCTAATGAAAAACTGTTTTTT. The chain combines TRBV18 with TRBJ1-4; 7 bases match TRBD1. The V and J ends lost 2 bases and 3 bases, in that order; junction bases with no gene match: 3. The CDR3 runs to 15 residues. The V gene's germline CDR1 is KGHSH and CDR2 LQKENI.

The chain uses TRBV10-3 and TRBJ1-1, with D possibly being TRBD1 (6 bases). The CDR3 has 13 amino acids. Germline CDR1 ENHRY, CDR2 SYGVKD. The V end lost 6 bases, the J end lost 5 bases, and 13 bases lay between the germline ends. CDR3 protein: CAISRDTFTEAFF. The CDR3 coding sequence is TGTGCCATCAGCCGGGACACCTTTACTGAAGCTTTCTTT.

The chain combines TRBV9 with TRBJ1-1; tentative D call: TRBD1 (6 bases). Germline-derived CDR1 and CDR2 are SGDLS and YYNGEE. The CDR3 consists of 13 residues. V lost 2 bases and J 6 bases, leaving 11 bases between the germline ends. As DNA, the CDR3 is TGTGCCAGCAGCGTGGACAGCGGCGCTGAAGCTTTCTTT. This encodes CASSVDSGAEAFF.

This clone was seen a few times. One end of the junction is discordant with germline, which a read error may explain. The gene calls are TRBV7-7 and TRBJ1-3; D is possibly TRBD1 (5 bases). The CDR3 runs 15 residues. The V gene's germline CDR1 is SSHAT and CDR2 FNYEAQ (reference sequence). DNA of the CDR3: TGTGCTAGCAGCGTATCGGGGGATCCGGGAAACACCATATATTTT. Encoded protein: CASSVSGDPGNTIYF.

In nucleotides, the CDR3 is TGCGCCAGCAGCCAAGATCTATTAGTGGGCCGCAGGTTCCACTATGGCTACACCTTC. Translation gives CASSQDLLVGRRFHYGYTF. The rearrangement links TRBV4-1 to TRBJ1-2; D gene ambiguous. CDR3 length equals 19 residues. V was trimmed by 0 bases and J by 3 bases, leaving 23 bases between them. Germline-derived CDR1 and CDR2 are MGHRA and YSYEKL.

The rearrangement joins TRBV19 to TRBJ2-1; TRBD2 matches 9 bases. Germline loops: CDR1 LNHDA, CDR2 SQIVND (reference sequence). V trimming: 4 bases; J trimming: 14 bases; junction bases outside the gene matches: 12. The CDR3 is made up of 14 amino acids. CDR3 in DNA: TGTGCCAGTAGTACTCACCGACTAGCGGTCCATGAGTTCTTC. Amino acids: CASSTHRLAVHEFF.

The gene calls are TRBV5-1 and TRBJ1-2; D perhaps matches TRBD1 (5 bases). Deletions cut 3 bases from V and 0 bases from J, with 9 bases between. This CDR3 has 14 residues. The germline gives CDR1 SGHRS, CDR2 YFSETQ. CDR3 coding DNA: TGCGCCAGCAGCTGGGGGGAAACTAACTATGGCTACACCTTC. This sequence encodes CASSWGETNYGYTF.

Note on this clone: This same CDR3 is encoded by further DNA sequences in the sample. The rearrangement joins TRBV19 to TRBJ2-3; possibly TRBD2 for D (6 bases). Trimming removed 5 bases from V and 3 bases from J, with 12 bases in between. Germline CDR1 and CDR2: LNHDA and SQIVND (reference sequence). This CDR3 has 14 residues. The CDR3 sequence is CASSSSGGTDTQYF. In DNA, the CDR3 is TGTGCCAGTAGTTCAAGTGGGGGGACAGATACGCAGTATTTT.

V is TRBV7-9 and J is TRBJ2-1; 14 positions match TRBD2. This CDR3 comprises 16 residues. V shed 5 bases, J shed 10 bases, and the junction held 10 bases outside the gene matches. Germline values: CDR1 SEHNR, CDR2 FQNEAQ (reference sequence). The CDR3 DNA sequence: TGTGCCAGCAGCCAGGGGACTAGCGGGAGAGGGTCGGAGCAGTTCTTC. It codes for CASSQGTSGRGSEQFF.

The chain recombines TRBV18 with TRBJ1-1; D is undetermined. The CDR3 is 15 residues long. Per the germline V gene, CDR1 is KGHSH and CDR2 is LQKENI. Trimming shortened V by 1 base and J by 1 base, and 10 bases separated the two germline ends. CDR3 protein: CASSPREQSNTEAFF. The CDR3 DNA reads TGTGCCAGCTCACCACGTGAACAGTCGAACACTGAAGCTTTCTTT.

This chain uses TRBV29-1 with TRBJ1-2; the D gene is possibly TRBD1 (5 bases). Trimming took 6 bases from V and 1 from J, leaving 9 bases between them. This CDR3 has 12 residues. In germline, CDR1 is SQVTM, CDR2 ANQGSEA. CDR3 residues: CSVMTDNYGYTF. CDR3 sequence (DNA): TGCAGCGTGATGACAGATAACTATGGCTACACCTTC.

The chain has TRBV19 and TRBJ2-2; 9 bases are a match to TRBD1. Germline V gene lookup returns CDR1 LNHDA and CDR2 SQIVND (reference sequence). Trimming took 9 bases from V and 2 from J; bases not matched to a gene: 4. CDR3 length: 14 residues. CDR3 nucleotides: TGTGCCAGCGGACAGGGGCCTAACACCGGGGAGCTGTTTTTT. Its translation is CASGQGPNTGELFF.

The J gene is TRBJ1-1, the V gene TRBV6-5, with D perhaps matching TRBD1 (6 bases). The CDR3 extends over 12 amino acids. CDR1 and CDR2 (germline): MNHEY, SVGAGI. With 6 bases removed from V and 1 base from J, the gap between germline ends came to 6 bases. The CDR3 DNA sequence: TGTGCCAGCAGACAGGGGAACACTGAAGCTTTCTTT. Amino acid sequence: CASRQGNTEAFF.

CDR3 nucleotides: TGCGCCAGCAGCCCCGAGAGCAGGGGAGATCAGCCCCAGCATTTT. It is translated as CASSPESRGDQPQHF. V gene TRBV5-1 combines with J gene TRBJ1-5; the D gene is possibly TRBD1 (6 bases). CDR1 and CDR2 (germline): SGHRS, YFSETQ. Trimming removed 4 bases at V and 5 bases at J, with 16 bases between. The CDR3 spans 15 residues.

A few counts support this clone. DNA of the CDR3: TGTGCCAGCAGTGACAAGCGGGGAAGCACAGATACGCAGTATTTT. It codes for CASSDKRGSTDTQYF. The chain employs TRBV6-1 and TRBJ2-3, with 7 bases identical to TRBD2. This CDR3 spans 15 amino acids. V gave up 3 bases and J gave up 0 bases; unmatched junction bases: 3. Germline V lookup: CDR1 MNHNS, CDR2 SASEGT.

This clone was seen a few times. The CDR3 bases are TGTGCCAGCAGCGCCAGGGGTGAGGATTCACCCCTCCACTTT. Amino acids: CASSARGEDSPLHF. The chain uses TRBV3-1 (or the pseudogene TRBV3-2) and TRBJ1-6; maybe TRBD1 (6 bases). Trimming took 5 bases from V and 8 from J, leaving 13 bases between them. Germline assignment: CDR1 LGHDT and CDR2 YNNKEL (reference sequence). The CDR3 covers 14 residues.

The chain employs TRBV9 and TRBJ1-6; D is uncertain. Germline CDR1 is SGDLS and CDR2 is YYNGEE. The CDR3 has 13 amino acids. The ends were cut back, 3 bases at V and 8 bases at J, with 9 bases in the middle. CDR3 in amino acids: CASSGTTDSPLHF. The CDR3 DNA follows: TGTGCCAGCAGCGGGACTACGGATTCACCCCTCCACTTT.

This clone turned up a few times. This chain joins TRBV9 and TRBJ2-3, with 8 bases that match TRBD2. The CDR3 totals 14 residues. Germline CDR1 reads SGDLS; CDR2 reads YYNGEE. The V gene end was trimmed by 0 bases and the J gene end by 6 bases; junction bases not matched to a gene: 3. Written as DNA, the CDR3 is TGTGCCAGCAGCGTAGAAACTAGCGGTGATACGCAGTATTTT. Residues: CASSVETSGDTQYF.